The next 25 T cell receptor beta chains were all read from a single sample in a study of CXCR3-negative and CXCR3-positive naive CD8 T cells. The libraries of TRB cDNA were prepared using 5' RACE with UMI labels. TCRdb re-analyzed the 5' RACE reads; it lists each CDR3 protein once, without DNA. This table holds about 56,000 distinct CDR3 sequences. The sequenced sample was memory CD8+ T cells from blood. These receptors were taken from a human donor in good health. Some clones in this sample may be carry-over from other donors' samples.

The chain recombines TRBV10-3 with TRBJ2-5; TCRdb outputs TRBD2, but without DNA this stays unchecked. Germline lookup yields CDR1 ENHRY and CDR2 SYGVKD. The CDR3 extends over 16 amino acids. CDR3 protein: CAIRGTSGGHQETQYF.

J is TRBJ2-1 and V is TRBV29-1; TCRdb's assignment of TRBD2 cannot be checked, as there is no DNA. This CDR3 has 16 amino acids. The germline gives CDR1 SQVTM, CDR2 ANQGSEA. The chain's CDR3 is CSVEEVGVAGTPEQFF.

V is TRBV5-1 and J is TRBJ1-1; with no DNA, the TCRdb D assignment of TRBD1 cannot be verified. Germline loops: CDR1 SGHRS, CDR2 YFSETQ. CDR3 length: 14 residues. CDR3 residues: CASSLWGLNTEAFF.

The genes are TRBV14 and TRBJ1-1; TCRdb reports TRBD1, a call that lacks DNA to check it against. Germline V lookup: CDR1 SGHDN, CDR2 FVKESK. The CDR3 is 16 residues long. The CDR3 loop is CASSIIWGTGAAEAFF.

The chain has TRBV7-6 and TRBJ1-3. The CDR3 runs 13 residues. CDR1 is SGHVS, CDR2 FNYEAQ, per germline. The CDR3 is CASTAESGNTIYF.

The rearrangement uses TRBV7-9 and TRBJ1-2. This CDR3 has 12 residues. Germline V gene data show CDR1 as SEHNR and CDR2 as FQNEAQ (reference sequence). The chain's CDR3 is CASSLENYGYTF.

This chain uses TRBV10-3 with TRBJ2-7; TCRdb selects TRBD1, and the lack of DNA leaves this call unchecked. The CDR3 covers 13 residues. The germline V gene encodes CDR1 ENHRY and CDR2 SYGVKD. The CDR3 loop reads CAINPDGAYEQYF.

CDR3 sequence: CASSLVDRANEQFF. V usage is TRBV5-4 and J usage is TRBJ2-1; there is no DNA to check the TCRdb D call of TRBD1. Germline loops: CDR1 SGHNT, CDR2 YYREEE (reference sequence). This CDR3 is 14 amino acids long.

The chain combines TRBV7-3 with TRBJ2-2. Germline-derived CDR1 and CDR2 are SGHTA and FQGTGA. The CDR3 sequence is 12 residues long. The CDR3 region is CASSIYTGELFF.

The chain employs TRBV29-1 and TRBJ2-3. CDR3 size: 13 residues. The germline V gene encodes CDR1 SQVTM and CDR2 ANQGSEA. CDR3 protein: CSVEDHSTDTQYF.

J is TRBJ2-1 and V is TRBV7-9; checking the TCRdb D call of TRBD1 is not possible without DNA. The CDR3 consists of 15 residues. Germline loops: CDR1 SEHNR, CDR2 FQNEAQ (reference sequence). CDR3 region: CASSLGTGGRDEQFF.

The chain links TRBV7-9 to TRBJ1-5. In germline, CDR1 is SEHNR, CDR2 FQNEAQ (reference sequence). There are 12 residues in the CDR3. The CDR3 is CASSWIDQPQHF.

The chain joins TRBV3-1 to TRBJ2-7; TCRdb returns TRBD2, unconfirmable since there is no DNA. The CDR3 runs 16 residues. Per germline, CDR1 LGHDT and CDR2 YNNKEL (reference sequence). The CDR3 protein is CASSQDLAGESYEQYF.

The chain has TRBV5-6 and TRBJ2-6. The CDR3 runs to 16 residues. The germline CDR1 and CDR2 sequences are SGHDT and YYEEEE. CDR3 loop: CASSLGQGSGANVLTF.

The V call is TRBV7-9, the J call TRBJ2-2. This CDR3 has 14 amino acids. Germline loops: CDR1 SEHNR, CDR2 FQNEAQ (reference sequence). CDR3 loop: CASSSGANTGELFF.

The chain is built from TRBV2 and TRBJ2-3; TCRdb names TRBD2, which stays unverified in the absence of DNA. The CDR3 length is 14 residues. CDR1 is SNHLY, CDR2 FYNNEI, per germline. The CDR3 sequence is CASSQPGLEDTQYF.

The V and J genes are TRBV29-1 and TRBJ2-7; TCRdb returns TRBD1, unconfirmable since there is no DNA. Germline V gene sequence: CDR1 SQVTM, CDR2 ANQGSEA. CDR3 length: 12 residues. The CDR3 loop reads CSVVGPNYEQYF.

The chain employs TRBV7-6 and TRBJ1-5. The CDR3 sequence is 15 residues long. Germline CDR1 SGHVS, CDR2 FNYEAQ. The CDR3 spells CASSLSGRSNQPQHF.

The chain is built from TRBV29-1 and TRBJ1-2; TCRdb picks TRBD1, but there is no DNA to check that call. The CDR3 loop spans 12 amino acids. Germline values: CDR1 SQVTM, CDR2 ANQGSEA. This chain's CDR3 is CSVAGTEQGYTF.

The gene calls are TRBV6-6 and TRBJ2-3. In germline, CDR1 is MNHNY, CDR2 SVGAGI (reference sequence). The CDR3 is 15 amino acids. The CDR3 here is CASTDLAPSTDTQYF.

This chain uses TRBV14 with TRBJ2-7; TCRdb names TRBD2, which stays unverified in the absence of DNA. Germline loops: CDR1 SGHDN, CDR2 FVKESK. This CDR3 has 15 amino acids. The CDR3 here is CASSPRDLEPYEQYF.

The rearrangement joins TRBV5-1 to TRBJ1-2. The CDR3 is 14 amino acids. Germline V CDR1 and CDR2: SGHRS, YFSETQ. This CDR3 reads CASSPAGSTYGYTF.

The V call is TRBV9, the J call TRBJ2-7; TCRdb returns TRBD1, unconfirmable since there is no DNA. The CDR3 extends over 14 amino acids. Germline V lookup: CDR1 SGDLS, CDR2 YYNGEE. The CDR3 loop reads CASSVGQGTYEQYF.

This CDR3 reads CAGGLARETQYF. The genes are TRBV2 and TRBJ2-5; no DNA is available, so the TRBD2 call from TCRdb remains unchecked. The V gene's germline CDR1 is SNHLY and CDR2 FYNNEI. The CDR3 has 12 residues.

CDR3: CASSGDTGTEATYEQYF. The chain recombines TRBV27 with TRBJ2-7; without DNA, the TCRdb call of TRBD1 cannot be checked. Per the germline V gene, CDR1 is MNHEY and CDR2 is SMNVEV (reference sequence). The CDR3 has 17 amino acids.